Following are 16 T cell receptor beta chains from one sample sequenced in a study of blood T cell repertoires in COVID-19. The assay was immunoSEQ multiplex PCR, and TCRdb's table has in-frame clones only and misses some. The profile shows 200,000 to 250,000 clones, around 87% of them singletons. The material sequenced was PBMCs or T cells enriched from blood (not recorded which). The receptors shown here come from a man in his thirties or forties who had been exposed to COVID-19.

The chain couples TRBV7-2 to TRBJ2-5; possibly TRBD2 for D (6 bases). The V and J ends lost 5 bases and 5 bases respectively, with 15 bases between them. This CDR3 has 14 residues. Germline CDR1 reads SGHTA; CDR2 reads FQGNSA. Here the CDR3 DNA reads TGTGCCAGCAGCGGCGGGGTGGCGGGCGAGACCCAGTACTTC. Encoded protein: CASSGGVAGETQYF.

The rearrangement uses TRBV5-5 and TRBJ2-3, with D possibly matching TRBD1 (5 bases). The CDR3 is made up of 16 amino acids. Per germline, CDR1 SGHKS and CDR2 YYEKEE (reference sequence). Between the trimmed V and J ends, which lost 1 base and 5 bases, there was a span of 17 bases. The CDR3 reads CASSLLGQTLRDTQYF. The CDR3 DNA sequence: TGTGCCAGCAGCTTGTTGGGGCAGACACTTAGAGATACGCAGTATTTT.

The V call is TRBV2, the J call TRBJ2-2; D possibly corresponds to TRBD2 (5 bases). The CDR3 runs to 13 residues. In germline, CDR1 is SNHLY, CDR2 FYNNEI. V was pared by 0 bases and J by 8 bases, with 7 bases between. CDR3 sequence: CASSEAKRGELFF. CDR3 nucleotides: TGTGCCAGCAGTGAAGCTAAGCGGGGGGAGCTGTTTTTT.

The chain joins TRBV7-8 to TRBJ2-3, with D possibly TRBD2 on 6 matching bases. The CDR3 extends over 15 amino acids. The germline V and J ends were trimmed by 5 bases and 9 bases, with 21 bases remaining between them. The germline CDR1 and CDR2 sequences are SGHVS and FQNEAQ. The CDR3 sequence: CASSPRGGSIETQYF. Written as DNA, the CDR3 is TGTGCCAGCAGCCCGAGGGGAGGATCGATAGAGACGCAGTATTTT. The full variable domain, in which reference TRBV7-8 and TRBJ2-3 provide the parts outside the CDR3, is GAGVSQSPRYKVAKRGQDVALRCDPISGHVSLFWYQQALGQGPEFLTYFQNEAQLDKSGLPSDRFFAERPEGSVSTLKIQRTQQEDSAVYLCASSPRGGSIETQYFGPGTRLTVL.

V and J are TRBV20-1 and TRBJ2-7; the match to TRBD1 covers 12 bases. The germline gives CDR1 DFQATT, CDR2 SNEGSKA (reference sequence). Germline trimming cut 3 bases from V and 0 bases from J; bases unmatched to any gene: 12. The length of the CDR3 is 18 residues. CDR3 sequence: CSASPIGTGGRSSYEQYF. The CDR3 bases are TGCAGTGCTAGTCCAATCGGGACAGGGGGCAGGAGCTCCTACGAGCAGTACTTC.

V gene TRBV13 combines with J gene TRBJ2-3; weak D call: TRBD2 (5 bases). The germline CDR1 and CDR2 sequences are PRHDT and FYEKMQ (reference sequence). Trimming took off 0 bases at V and 1 base at J, with 5 bases between the two ends. The CDR3 runs to 14 residues. CDR3 sequence: CASSLGSGTDTQYF. In nucleotides, the CDR3 is TGTGCCAGCAGCTTAGGTAGCGGCACAGATACGCAGTATTTT.

V is TRBV30 and J is TRBJ1-1, with D unclear. The CDR3 extends over 14 amino acids. Per germline, CDR1 GTSNPN and CDR2 SVGIG (reference sequence). The ends were cut back, 0 bases at V and 0 bases at J, with 8 bases in the middle. CDR3 residues: CAWSVLALNTEAFF. The CDR3 region has the DNA TGTGCCTGGAGTGTCTTGGCCCTGAACACTGAAGCTTTCTTT.

The chain combines TRBV7-8 with TRBJ2-7, with D perhaps matching TRBD1 (6 bases). Germline-derived CDR1 and CDR2 are SGHVS and FQNEAQ. V was cut by 3 bases and J by 3 bases, with 15 bases left in between. The CDR3 loop spans 15 amino acids. Here the CDR3 reads CASSLGPQGRYEQYF. The CDR3 DNA is TGTGCCAGCAGCTTGGGCCCACAGGGACGCTACGAGCAGTACTTC.

This chain links TRBV28 with TRBJ1-5, with 9 bases identical to TRBD1. The CDR3 extends over 14 amino acids. Trimming took 8 bases from V and 4 from J; bases not matched to a gene: 6. Germline lookup yields CDR1 MDHEN and CDR2 SYDVKM. In DNA, the CDR3 is TGTGCCAGCCACACAGGGGGCTTTAATCAGCCCCAGCATTTT. Its translation is CASHTGGFNQPQHF.

The chain combines TRBV10-2 with TRBJ2-2; a possible D gene is TRBD2 (5 bases). Trimming took 2 bases from V and 0 from J, leaving 10 bases between them. Germline CDR1 reads WSHSY; CDR2 reads SAAADI. The CDR3 is 16 amino acids. Here the CDR3 reads CASSEPADSNTGELFF. CDR3 coding DNA: TGCGCCAGCAGTGAGCCGGCGGACTCGAACACCGGGGAGCTGTTTTTT.

CDR3 nucleotide sequence: TGTGCCAGCAGGGGGGGTGGAGCCTACGAGCAGTACTTC. Translation gives CASRGGGAYEQYF. The chain combines TRBV6-5 with TRBJ2-7, with a tentative D call TRBD2 (6 bases). V lost 6 bases and J lost 2, with 11 bases in between. In germline, CDR1 is MNHEY, CDR2 SVGAGI. The CDR3 totals 13 residues.

The chain joins TRBV5-1 to TRBJ2-5, with D maybe TRBD2 (6 bases). Germline-derived CDR1 and CDR2 are SGHRS and YFSETQ. V was trimmed by 7 bases and J by 1 base, leaving 11 bases between them. The CDR3 is 13 residues long. CDR3 in DNA: TGCGCCAGCGGGGGAGGTTCCCAAGAGACCCAGTACTTC. Its translation is CASGGGSQETQYF. The full variable domain, with the rest looked up from reference TRBV5-1 and TRBJ2-5, is KAGVTQTPRYLIKTRGQQVTLSCSPISGHRSVSWYQQTPGQGLQFLFEYFSETQRNKGNFPGRFSGRQFSNSRSEMNVSTLELGDSALYLCASGGGSQETQYFGPGTRLLVL.

This clone has just one count. The chain uses TRBV19 and TRBJ2-7; TRBD1 matches at 7 bases. The ends lost 4 bases at V and 0 bases at J; junction bases unmatched: 6. This CDR3 is 15 amino acids long. The germline gives CDR1 LNHDA, CDR2 SQIVND (reference sequence). The chain's CDR3 is CASSNRGSLSYEQYF. In DNA form, the CDR3 reads TGTGCCAGTAGTAACAGGGGAAGCCTCTCCTACGAGCAGTACTTC.

The J gene is TRBJ1-1, the V gene TRBV7-8, with D tentatively TRBD1 (5 bases). Germline V gene lookup returns CDR1 SGHVS and CDR2 FQNEAQ. The CDR3 loop spans 14 amino acids. V shed 3 bases and J shed 8 bases, with 16 bases lying between them. This CDR3 is CASSFRRDRNEAFF. In nucleotides, the CDR3 is TGTGCCAGCAGCTTTAGGAGGGACCGTAACGAAGCTTTCTTT.

V and J are TRBV4-1 and TRBJ2-3; D is perhaps TRBD1 (6 bases). Per the germline V gene, CDR1 is MGHRA and CDR2 is YSYEKL. The V end lost 3 bases, the J end lost 1 base, and 20 bases lay between the germline ends. The CDR3 length is 18 residues. This CDR3 reads CASSHLPLPGQGTDTQYF. The CDR3, as DNA: TGCGCCAGCAGCCATCTGCCACTTCCGGGACAAGGCACAGATACGCAGTATTTT.

The chain links TRBV9 to TRBJ1-2, with 7 nucleotides matching TRBD1. Unmatched junction bases numbered 6, after V lost 5 bases and J lost 8 bases. Germline CDR1 and CDR2: SGDLS and YYNGEE. The CDR3 length is 12 residues. CDR3 sequence (DNA): TGTGCCAGCAGAAAGGGGGCGGGAGGCTACACCTTC. This encodes CASRKGAGGYTF.